This passage covers 12 T cell receptor beta chains from one sample sequenced in a study of cytomegalovirus exposure and HLA in healthy donors. Vbeta (60) and Jbeta (13) primers were used in the PCR. Sequencing was performed with immunoSEQ multiplex PCR; in TCRdb, only in-frame clones are kept and a portion is missing. The data show 150,000 to 180,000 clones, 80% seen once. Sequencing was done on a sample of PBMCs. The source of these receptors is a man in his thirties or forties in good health and CMV-seropositive.

This chain links TRBV28 with TRBJ1-4; a weak D match, TRBD1 (6 bases). CDR3 length: 14 amino acids. V lost 5 bases and J lost 16, with 23 bases in between. CDR1 MDHEN and CDR2 SYDVKM come from the germline V gene. The CDR3 DNA reads TGTGCCAGCAGTCCCCTGGCGGGGGCCCGCAGGGGGTTTTTT. Residues: CASSPLAGARRGFF.

The chain combines TRBV27 with TRBJ2-7; 7 nucleotides line up with TRBD1. Trimming cost V 1 base and J 0 bases; bases outside gene matches: 0. Germline V gives CDR1 MNHEY, CDR2 SMNVEV (reference sequence). This CDR3 is built from 14 residues. CDR3: CASSLWDSSYEQYF. The CDR3 DNA reads as TGTGCCAGCAGTTTATGGGACAGCTCCTACGAGCAGTACTTC.

This chain connects TRBV19 to TRBJ2-7; 9 bases match TRBD2. V was clipped by 6 bases and J by 2 bases; unmatched bases: 8. The germline gives CDR1 LNHDA, CDR2 SQIVND (reference sequence). The length of the CDR3 is 15 residues. Here the CDR3 reads CASRPAGGSTYEQYF. The CDR3 DNA reads TGTGCCAGTAGGCCAGCGGGAGGCTCCACCTACGAGCAGTACTTC.

The chain uses TRBV27 and TRBJ2-1; the D gene is possibly TRBD2 (5 bases). CDR1 and CDR2 from the germline V gene are MNHEY and SMNVEV (reference sequence). CDR3 length: 15 amino acids. The V and J ends lost 7 bases and 3 bases respectively, with 16 bases between them. CDR3 in DNA: TGTGCCAGCACCCAAGGAAGCGGAAACTACAATGAGCAGTTCTTC. Translating gives CASTQGSGNYNEQFF.

The chain is built from TRBV6-5 and TRBJ2-1, with D tentatively TRBD2 (7 bases). V lost 2 bases to trimming and J lost 6 bases, with 14 bases between them. The CDR3 has 15 amino acids. Per the germline V gene, CDR1 is MNHEY and CDR2 is SVGAGI. The DNA for the CDR3 is TGTGCCAGCAGTTACGGGGGGGCTCGCCTCAATGAGCAGTTCTTC. It encodes CASSYGGARLNEQFF.

The chain uses TRBV27 and TRBJ2-7, with 9 bases identical to TRBD2. V was clipped by 2 bases and J by 4 bases; unmatched bases: 9. Per germline, CDR1 MNHEY and CDR2 SMNVEV (reference sequence). The CDR3 consists of 16 residues. The CDR3 here is CASSLGRREGVYEQYF. CDR3 nucleotide sequence: TGTGCCAGCAGTTTAGGGCGGCGGGAGGGGGTATACGAGCAGTACTTC.

V gene TRBV15 combines with J gene TRBJ2-5; 7 bases agree with TRBD2. The CDR3 spans 14 residues. Germline CDR1 is LNHNV and CDR2 is YYDKDF (reference sequence). V was pared by 4 bases and J by 0 bases, with 2 bases of the junction left unmatched. DNA for the CDR3: TGTGCCACCAGCATGGGGGGGGACCAAGAGACCCAGTACTTC. Translated: CATSMGGDQETQYF.

V and J are TRBV19 and TRBJ2-1, with D perhaps matching TRBD2 (6 bases). Deletions cut 3 bases from V and 3 bases from J, with 15 bases between. The germline V gene has CDR1 LNHDA and CDR2 SQIVND (reference sequence). The CDR3 contains 16 residues. CDR3 nucleotides: TGTGCCAGTAGTATTGGGAGAGGTAGCGGCTACAATGAGCAGTTCTTC. The encoded protein is CASSIGRGSGYNEQFF.

The chain is built from TRBV25-1 and TRBJ2-7; 7 positions match TRBD1. V dropped 4 bases and J dropped 8; count of bases not matched to a gene: 8. In germline, CDR1 is MGHDK, CDR2 SYGVNS. The CDR3 runs to 13 residues. In DNA, the CDR3 is TGTGCCAGCAGTGGATTCGGACAGGACAAGCAGTACTTC. Its protein product is CASSGFGQDKQYF.

The chain couples TRBV5-1 to TRBJ1-2; 8 bases are a match to TRBD1. Per the germline V gene, CDR1 is SGHRS and CDR2 is YFSETQ. This CDR3 contains 14 residues. V was clipped by 1 base and J by 6 bases; unmatched bases: 5. CDR3: CASSLLSTGDGYTF. CDR3 DNA: TGCGCCAGCAGCTTGTTGTCGACAGGGGATGGCTACACCTTC.

The chain carries TRBV29-1 and TRBJ2-7; D unclear. The CDR3 is made up of 12 amino acids. The germline V and J ends were trimmed by 4 bases and 6 bases, with 13 bases remaining between them. CDR1 is SQVTM and CDR2 is ANQGSEA in the germline V gene. CDR3 sequence (DNA): TGCAGCGTTGCTGGTCTAGTCCCCGAGCAGTACTTC. It encodes CSVAGLVPEQYF.

The V call is TRBV6-6, the J call TRBJ2-7; a possible D gene is TRBD1 (5 bases). The CDR3 is 13 residues long. Germline V gene sequence: CDR1 MNHNY, CDR2 SVGAGI (reference sequence). The ends were cut back, 2 bases at V and 2 bases at J, with 7 bases in the middle. CDR3 region: CASSYKDTYEQYF. The CDR3 region has the DNA TGTGCCAGCAGTTACAAGGACACCTACGAGCAGTACTTC.